Presented here are 9 T cell receptor beta chains from one specimen sequenced in a study of prognosis after radiotherapy for stage I lung cancer. From genomic DNA, TCR beta CDR3 was amplified by two-round multiplex PCR. Individual primers that were specific to each TRBV and TRBJ gene served in first-round PCR. Each CDR3 protein gets one entry after TCRdb re-called the multiplex PCR reads with MiXCR. The data contain 30,000 to 40,000 distinct CDR3 sequences, less than 35% of them singletons. The specimen comprised PBMCs, sampled before or after stereotactic body radiation therapy (not recorded which). The receptor source for this set is a donor over 45 with non-small cell lung cancer.

With respect to this clonotype: A read error may account for a junction end that differs from germline. The rearrangement joins TRBV19 to TRBJ2-1; the D gene could be TRBD1 or TRBD2 (5 bases each). The CDR3 is 14 amino acids. Germline V gene sequence: CDR1 LNHDA, CDR2 SQIVND (reference sequence). CDR3 protein: CASSNTQVTNDQFF. CDR3 coding DNA: TGTGCCAGTAGTAACACACAGGTGACTAATGATCAGTTCTTC.

The chain employs TRBV6-2 or TRBV6-3 and TRBJ2-1; the D gene is possibly TRBD2 (6 bases). Trimming left V 7 bases short and J 4 bases short, with 23 bases between. This CDR3 spans 17 amino acids. The germline V gene encodes CDR1 MNHEY and CDR2 SVGEGT. CDR3: CASTPNGEVTIYNEQFF. Here the CDR3 DNA reads TGTGCCAGCACCCCCAACGGGGAGGTCACAATTTACAATGAGCAGTTCTTC.

This clonotype was picked up many times. The chain carries TRBV29-1 and TRBJ2-7; the D gene could be TRBD1 or TRBD2 (5 bases each). The CDR3 is 14 amino acids. The germline V gene encodes CDR1 SQVTM and CDR2 ANQGSEA. Deletions cut 1 base from V and 3 bases from J, with 13 bases between. The CDR3 DNA reads TGCAGCGTTGAAGCGGGGCAAGGCTTCTACGAGCAGTACTTC. Protein sequence: CSVEAGQGFYEQYF.

This clonotype was detected ten times or more. CDR3 residues: CASSLYGPNTEAFF. The CDR3 region has the DNA TGTGCCAGCAGTTTATACGGGCCGAACACTGAAGCTTTCTTT. The chain combines TRBV27 with TRBJ1-1; D unclear. In germline, CDR1 is MNHEY, CDR2 SMNVEV (reference sequence). The CDR3 is 14 amino acids. V dropped 1 base and J dropped 1 base, with 7 bases sitting between them.

Concerning this clonotype itself: Sequence at one end of the junction differs from germline and may be a read error. V usage is TRBV11-2 and J usage is TRBJ2-2; 8 bases match TRBD2. The CDR3 length is 16 residues. The germline V gene encodes CDR1 SGHAT and CDR2 FQNNGV. The CDR3 DNA reads TGTGCCAGCAGACTAGGACTAGCAGTAAACAACGGGGAGCTGTTTTTT. Translating it yields CASRLGLAVNNGELFF.

This clonotype has ten or more counts. In nucleotides, the CDR3 is TGCAGTGCTCTAGACTCTAGCGGGGGGGCTCAAGAGACCCAGTACTTC. It encodes CSALDSSGGAQETQYF. This chain joins TRBV20-1 and TRBJ2-5; TRBD2 matches at 12 bases. Germline V gene lookup returns CDR1 DFQATT and CDR2 SNEGSKA (reference sequence). The ends lost 5 bases at V and 2 bases at J; junction bases unmatched: 9. The CDR3 covers 16 residues.

A few counts support this clonotype. V usage is TRBV12-3 or TRBV12-4 and J usage is TRBJ1-1; perhaps TRBD1 as D (6 bases). This CDR3 is 13 amino acids long. The V gene lost 5 bases and the J gene lost 4 bases, with 11 bases spanning the gap. The CDR3 DNA reads TGTGCCAGCAGTCCAGGGGTGAGCACTGAAGCTTTCTTT. Amino acid sequence: CASSPGVSTEAFF.

At least ten counts were recorded for this clonotype. One junction end disagrees with the germline gene, perhaps due to a read error. This chain joins TRBV12-3 or TRBV12-4 and TRBJ1-1; D uncertain. The length of the CDR3 is 14 residues. This chain's CDR3 is CAGSLAAGGTEAFF. CDR3 nucleotides: TGTGCCGGCAGTTTAGCTGCGGGAGGCACTGAAGCTTTCTTT.

This clonotype was detected ten times or more. V usage is TRBV10-3 and J usage is TRBJ1-1, with 7 positions matching TRBD1. The germline CDR1 and CDR2 sequences are ENHRY and SYGVKD. The ends lost 10 bases at V and 0 bases at J; junction bases unmatched: 5. The CDR3 loop spans 13 amino acids. In nucleotides, the CDR3 is TGTGCCACTTGGGACAGATTGAACACTGAAGCTTTCTTT. Amino acids: CATWDRLNTEAFF.